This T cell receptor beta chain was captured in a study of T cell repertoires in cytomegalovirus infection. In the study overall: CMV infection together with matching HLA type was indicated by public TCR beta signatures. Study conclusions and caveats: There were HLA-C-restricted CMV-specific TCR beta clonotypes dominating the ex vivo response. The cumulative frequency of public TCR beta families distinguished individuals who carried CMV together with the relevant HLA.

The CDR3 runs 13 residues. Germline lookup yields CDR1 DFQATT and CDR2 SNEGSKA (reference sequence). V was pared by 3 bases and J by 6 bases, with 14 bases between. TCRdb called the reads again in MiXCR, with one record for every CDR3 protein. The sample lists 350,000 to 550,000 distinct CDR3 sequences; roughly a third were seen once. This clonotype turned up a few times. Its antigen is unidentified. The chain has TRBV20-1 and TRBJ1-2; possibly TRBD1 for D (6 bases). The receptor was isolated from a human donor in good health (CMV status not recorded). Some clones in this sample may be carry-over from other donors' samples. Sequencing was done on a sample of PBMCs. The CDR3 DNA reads TGCAGTGCTAGGCCAGGGGTTAGCGATGGCTACACCTTC. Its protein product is CSARPGVSDGYTF.